This TCR beta chain was identified during a study of shared clonotypes between healthy human individuals (dated by TCRdb to the early 2020s). Background on the whole study: A few men and a couple of women, aged 18 to 49 years, made up the cohort. To increase sequencing depth and limit assay-specific biases, TCR repertoire library preparation and sequencing were carried out by different laboratories using diverse techniques. Per donor, three plates each were used for CD4 naive and CD4 memory, two for CD8 naive, and one for CD8 memory. Blood TCR repertoires of about 5 healthy adults were deeply sequenced to estimate repertoire size and the extent of clonotype sharing between individuals. Leukapheresis yielded between about 0.85 and 10 billion PBMCs per donor.

The germline V gene (reference sequence) supplies CDR1 LNHDA and CDR2 SQIVND. Trimming takes 5 bases from V and 6 bases from J, and the germline ends sit 13 bases apart. The CDR3, cysteine through phenylalanine, is 13 amino acids long. The kept DNA is CDR3 alone, 39 bases in frame from the first base. Using the deep immunoSEQ assay, TCR CDR3 regions were amplified from genomic DNA by multiplex PCR. Genomic DNA extracted from each cell subset was distributed evenly over all wells of several immunoSEQ 96-well plates, and each plate served as one replicate. For sorted subsets, each replicate PCR was loaded with around 200 ng genomic DNA, equivalent to about 30,000 T cell genomes. The purified libraries were quantified using a Qubit 3.0 fluorometer, sized with a Bioanalyzer 2100, and then quantified again using the KAPA Library Quantification kit. Every immunoSEQ 96-well plate was sequenced on a separate single-read 150-cycle Illumina NextSeq 550 flow cell. For the original study's pipeline: Because the immunoSEQ output held only junctional sequences and lacked quality scores, the filtering could not match the filtering applied to full-length reads. To assign V/J genes and CDR3, sequences were annotated against IMGT germline references using PyIR, a Python wrapper for IgBLAST v1.9. Reads were filtered out if the reads had weak V/J assignments (E-value above 1e-6), no CDR3, stop codons, out-of-frame junctions, or ambiguous translated residues. A V3J clonotype was defined by an identical inferred V gene, J gene, and CDR3 amino acid sequence. Percentage overlap between repertoires was calculated by dividing the number of shared unique clonotypes by the size of the smaller repertoire. Three approaches were used to assess repertoire richness: RTK rarefaction, the Chao1 estimator, and Recon v2.1 estimates of unobserved clonotypes. OLGA was used to compute generation probabilities for all TCRbeta clonotypes that the gDNA method yielded from a few donors. TCRdb stores this immuneACCESS table with in-frame sequences only. Part of the clones is absent; in the studies checked, under half of the shortfall reflects unresolved V genes, and no reason is known for the rest. The DNA was the basis for D and trimming; V, J and clone size are from that table. The sample records about 2 million clones, 85% to 95% of which are singletons. 1% to 1.5% of the sample is taken by the ten largest.

CD8 naive samples consisted of CD45RO-negative cells that were positively selected for CCR7, yielding a CD45RA+CCR7+ population without TemRA cells. The donors were healthy, HIV-negative adults with no recently reported acute infections or vaccinations. Every donor was a Caucasian adult living in Nashville, Tennessee, USA. After blood collection by leukapheresis, PBMCs were isolated using Ficoll-Histopaque density gradient centrifugation and then cryopreserved in the vapor phase of liquid nitrogen. Analytical flow cytometry was used to check the purity and quantity of every magnetically sorted T cell population. Genomic DNA was isolated from every sorted fraction and measured by UV absorbance on a Nanodrop 2000c. With regard to this clone: Its binding antigen is unknown. No clone much larger than this one lies a single base away; base qualities are absent.

Study-level results and caveats: Naive subsets generally had larger estimated clonotype richness than memory subsets. Based on pairwise subsampling, the degree of clonotype sharing among donors was expected to be affected by sequencing depth. Sharing across a few donors was observed for approximately 5% of naive CD4, about 4% of naive CD8, over 2% of memory CD4, and roughly 0.4% of memory CD8 clonotypes. Sampling was limited to blood, and TCR repertoires in tissue likely differ from TCR repertoires in blood. The genetic and exposure-history diversity represented was limited by the small number of donors. Incomplete sequencing was indicated by rarefaction of sorted-subset datasets, despite the large sequencing depth. Higher generation probabilities were observed for clonotypes shared by all four sorted-subset donors than for non-shared clonotypes.

Rearrangement joined TRBV19 to TRBJ1-2, with TRBD1 tentatively as D gene (5 bases match). The sequence derives from a man aged 18-30 years in good health. Sequences were obtained from naive CD8+ T cells sorted from blood. Per the publication, the cell subset or site label means: CD45RA+CCR7+. The bases are TGTGCCAGTAGTGCCCGGACACAAAATGGCTACACCTTC. Its protein product is CASSARTQNGYTF.